These 13 T cell receptor beta chains were sequenced from one sample in a study of cytomegalovirus exposure and HLA in healthy donors (dated by TCRdb to about 2017). Library preparation was by the immunoSEQ multiplex PCR assay. For the multiplex PCR, a mixture combining 60 forward primers for TCR Vbeta segments and 13 reverse primers for TCR Jbeta segments was used. Entries here come from immuneACCESS through TCRdb and include only in-frame sequences with V and J called. Some clones fail to appear in such tables; in the studies checked, an unresolved V gene covers under half of the shortfall, and the cause of the remainder is unknown. This sample has about 130,000 clones in its table, and about 72% of those were observed once. The ten most abundant clones make up about 1.6% of the sample. Sequenced: PBMCs. These receptors all stem from a man younger than 40 in good health and CMV-seropositive.

V usage is TRBV19 and J usage is TRBJ2-2; 7 nucleotides agree with TRBD2. V lost 7 bases, J lost 1 base, and 21 bases stayed unmatched. The CDR3 loop spans 20 amino acids. The germline CDR1 and CDR2 sequences are LNHDA and SQIVND (reference sequence). CDR3 in DNA: TGTGCCAGTAATACATGGAGGGGAGGGGCCCTCCAGGGGAACACCGGGGAGCTGTTTTTT. This sequence encodes CASNTWRGGALQGNTGELFF.

This chain connects TRBV18 to TRBJ2-1; TRBD1 agrees at 8 bases. The CDR3 loop spans 17 amino acids. V lost 0 bases, J lost 5 bases, and 9 bases stayed unmatched. The germline CDR1 and CDR2 sequences are KGHSH and LQKENI. For the CDR3, the DNA is TGTGCCAGCTCACCACCGCCACAGGGGGGCCTCAACAATGAGCAGTTCTTC. It codes for CASSPPPQGGLNNEQFF.

This clone has a handful of counts. The chain employs TRBV11-2 and TRBJ1-2; 8 nucleotides align to TRBD1. The germline V gene has CDR1 SGHAT and CDR2 FQNNGV. This CDR3 is 14 amino acids long. The V gene end was trimmed by 5 bases and the J gene end by 5 bases; junction bases not matched to a gene: 7. The CDR3 sequence: CASSPGGGFYGYTF. The CDR3 DNA is TGTGCCAGCAGCCCAGGGGGCGGATTTTATGGCTACACCTTC.

The chain recombines TRBV28 with TRBJ2-6; D possibly corresponds to TRBD2 (5 bases). The CDR3 loop spans 16 amino acids. In germline, CDR1 is MDHEN, CDR2 SYDVKM. Trimming removed 2 bases at V and 2 bases at J, with 10 bases between. As DNA, the CDR3 is TGTGCCAGCAGTTTAGTGGGGAGCGCTGGGGCCAACGTCCTGACTTTC. Protein: CASSLVGSAGANVLTF.

This CDR3 reads CASSVRDSLSNQPQHF. CDR3 bases: TGTGCCAGCAGTGTCCGGGACAGTCTTAGCAATCAGCCCCAGCATTTT. The chain employs TRBV2 and TRBJ1-5; 7 bases are shared with TRBD1. Trimming at V came to 4 bases and at J to 0 bases, leaving 6 bases not matched to a gene. This CDR3 has 16 residues. CDR1 SNHLY and CDR2 FYNNEI come from the germline V gene.

The V call is TRBV6-5, the J call TRBJ1-6; the D is unclear. The CDR3 runs to 12 residues. The V gene's germline CDR1 is MNHEY and CDR2 SVGAGI. V was cut by 8 bases and J by 8 bases, with 10 bases left in between. This CDR3 reads CASGFGDSPLHF. CDR3 DNA sequence: TGTGCCAGCGGTTTCGGGGATTCACCCCTCCACTTT.

The J gene is TRBJ2-1, the V gene TRBV2, with TRBD2 matching over 10 bases. This CDR3 is built from 17 residues. Germline assignment: CDR1 SNHLY and CDR2 FYNNEI. Trimming took 6 bases from V and 6 from J; bases not matched to a gene: 14. In nucleotides, the CDR3 is TGTGCCAGCAGGTTCCCTAGCGGGAGTTCTGTAGGCAATGAGCAGTTCTTC. It is translated as CASRFPSGSSVGNEQFF.

This clone was detected only once. The gene calls are TRBV7-2 and TRBJ2-1; 7 nucleotides align to TRBD1. The CDR3 loop spans 18 amino acids. Germline values: CDR1 SGHTA, CDR2 FQGNSA. Germline trimming cut 3 bases from V and 0 bases from J; bases unmatched to any gene: 11. The CDR3 reads CASSFQGEIWGSYNEQFF. CDR3 DNA: TGTGCCAGCAGCTTCCAGGGGGAGATTTGGGGCTCCTACAATGAGCAGTTCTTC.

This clone was counted only a few times. The CDR3 sequence: CASSIGRGTDTQYF. CDR3 sequence (DNA): TGTGCCAGTAGTATAGGCCGGGGCACAGATACGCAGTATTTT. This chain uses TRBV19 with TRBJ2-3; D gene ambiguous. Deletions cut 1 base from V and 1 base from J, with 6 bases between. This CDR3 is 14 amino acids long. Germline loops: CDR1 LNHDA, CDR2 SQIVND (reference sequence). Using reference TRBV19 and TRBJ2-3 for the parts outside the CDR3, the full variable domain is DGGITQSPKYLFRKEGQNVTLSCEQNLNHDAMYWYRQDPGQGLRLIYYSQIVNDFQKGDIAEGYSVSREKKESFPLTVTSAQKNPTAFYLCASSIGRGTDTQYFGPGTRLTVL.

V is TRBV7-9 and J is TRBJ1-2, with D unresolved. Germline CDR1 and CDR2: SEHNR and FQNEAQ (reference sequence). Trimming took off 11 bases at V and 4 bases at J, with 11 bases between the two ends. The CDR3 has 11 residues. CDR3 loop: CALWLGYGYTF. The CDR3 DNA sequence: TGTGCCTTGTGGCTTGGCTATGGCTACACCTTC.

In DNA, the CDR3 is TGCAGCGTTCCGGGGGACAAAAACATTCAGTACTTC. Its protein is CSVPGDKNIQYF. The chain has TRBV29-1 and TRBJ2-4; D possibly corresponds to TRBD2 (6 bases). Looked up from germline, CDR1 is SQVTM and CDR2 is ANQGSEA. Deletions cut 5 bases from V and 3 bases from J, with 8 bases between. This CDR3 has 12 residues.

As regards this clone: Different DNA sequences within this sample yield the same CDR3. CDR3 amino acids: CASSPRTGLNIQYF. The CDR3 coding sequence is TGTGCCAGCAGTCCACGGACAGGGCTAAACATTCAGTACTTC. J is TRBJ2-4 and V is TRBV27; the match to TRBD1 covers 8 bases. V trimming: 5 bases; J trimming: 6 bases; junction bases outside the gene matches: 6. The CDR3 covers 14 residues. Looked up from germline, CDR1 is MNHEY and CDR2 is SMNVEV (reference sequence).

V usage is TRBV5-1 and J usage is TRBJ2-1; 11 positions agree with TRBD2. Germline V gene sequence: CDR1 SGHRS, CDR2 YFSETQ. The CDR3 loop spans 18 amino acids. J was trimmed by 0 bases and V by 2 bases; bases with no gene match: 7. DNA for the CDR3: TGCGCCAGCAGCTTACGACTAGCGGGATCCAGCTCCTACAATGAGCAGTTCTTC. Translating it yields CASSLRLAGSSSYNEQFF. The full variable domain, with the rest looked up from reference TRBV5-1 and TRBJ2-1, is KAGVTQTPRYLIKTRGQQVTLSCSPISGHRSVSWYQQTPGQGLQFLFEYFSETQRNKGNFPGRFSGRQFSNSRSEMNVSTLELGDSALYLCASSLRLAGSSSYNEQFFGPGTRLTVL.